The clone carrying this TCR beta chain was observed a handful of times. CDR1 and CDR2 from the germline V gene are SGHVS and FQNEAQ. Trimming removed 10 bases at V and 2 bases at J, with 20 bases between. The CDR3 consists of 16 residues. This sample is part of a study of control samples from healthy donors and cancer patients. Data came from immunoSEQ multiplex PCR; TCRdb stores just in-frame clones and leaves some out. The sample has 100,000 to 150,000 clones, about 90% seen once. The source of this sequence is a man aged 18 to 35 in good health. The V and J genes are TRBV7-8 and TRBJ2-2, with D perhaps being TRBD1 or TRBD2 (5 bases each). Material: blood. For the CDR3, the DNA is TGTGCCATAGGCAGGGTGGGACGCTCCAACACCGGGGAGCTGTTTTTT. Amino acid sequence: CAIGRVGRSNTGELFF.